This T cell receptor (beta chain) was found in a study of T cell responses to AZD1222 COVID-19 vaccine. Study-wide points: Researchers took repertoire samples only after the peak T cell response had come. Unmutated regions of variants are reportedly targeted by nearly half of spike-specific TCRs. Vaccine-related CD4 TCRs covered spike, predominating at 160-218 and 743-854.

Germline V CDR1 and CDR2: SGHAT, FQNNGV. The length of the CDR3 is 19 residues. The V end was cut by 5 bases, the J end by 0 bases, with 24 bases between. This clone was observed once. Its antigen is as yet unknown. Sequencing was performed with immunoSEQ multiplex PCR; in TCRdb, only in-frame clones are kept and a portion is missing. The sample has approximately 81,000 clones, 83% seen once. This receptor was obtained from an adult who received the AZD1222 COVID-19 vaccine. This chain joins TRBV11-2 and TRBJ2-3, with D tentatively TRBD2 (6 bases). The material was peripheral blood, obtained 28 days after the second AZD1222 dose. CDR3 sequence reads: CASSPGRGVALSSTDTQYF. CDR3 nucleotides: TGTGCCAGCAGCCCAGGGCGGGGAGTGGCCCTCTCTAGCACAGATACGCAGTATTTT. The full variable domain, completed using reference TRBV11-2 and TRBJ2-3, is EAGVAQSPRYKIIEKRQSVAFWCNPISGHATLYWYQQILGQGPKLLIQFQNNGVVDDSQLPKDRFSAERLKGVDSTLKIQPAKLEDSAVYLCASSPGRGVALSSTDTQYFGPGTRLTVL.